Each of the 28 T cell receptor beta chains below was sequenced from the same sample in a study of CD8 T cells in ankylosing spondylitis. Each CDR3 protein is one row after TCRdb ran MiXCR on the 5' RACE reads. The sample carries about 150,000 distinct CDR3 sequences, roughly 44% recorded once. Material: synovial fluid, either unsorted or a sorted T cell fraction (not recorded which). These receptor sequences come from a male donor with ankylosing spondylitis.

This chain links TRBV28 with TRBJ2-7; D unclear. The V end was cut by 5 bases, the J end by 3 bases, with 2 bases between. The CDR3 has 10 amino acids. Per germline, CDR1 MDHEN and CDR2 SYDVKM. CDR3 region: CASSHYEQYF. Written as DNA, the CDR3 is TGTGCCAGCAGTCACTACGAGCAGTACTTC.

Written as DNA, the CDR3 is TGTGCCAGCAGACTATCTTGGGATACGCAGTATTTT. This encodes CASRLSWDTQYF. V and J are TRBV12-3 or TRBV12-4 and TRBJ2-3; no clear D gene. The CDR3 consists of 12 residues. Trimming cost V 6 bases and J 6 bases, with 10 bases left between them.

The chain uses TRBV6-1 and TRBJ1-2; D remains unclear. Trimming pared 11 bases from V and 4 bases from J, leaving 8 bases between. The germline V gene has CDR1 MNHNS and CDR2 SASEGT. This CDR3 has 10 amino acids. The CDR3 nucleotides read TGTGCCCTGGGGTCCTATGGCTACACCTTC. Its translation is CALGSYGYTF.

The chain joins TRBV20-1 to TRBJ1-1, with no clear D. V gave up 4 bases and J gave up 0 bases, with 12 bases separating them. Germline V lookup: CDR1 DFQATT, CDR2 SNEGSKA (reference sequence). The CDR3 runs to 14 residues. Here the CDR3 DNA reads TGCAGTGCTATCTGGGTTTTCATGAACACTGAAGCTTTCTTT. Protein sequence: CSAIWVFMNTEAFF.

The rearrangement joins TRBV4-3 to TRBJ2-1; TRBD2 is a possible D gene (6 bases). CDR1 is LGHNA, CDR2 YSLEER, per germline. V lost 4 bases and J 4 bases, leaving 26 bases between the germline ends. The CDR3 covers 19 residues. The CDR3 is CASSPTGLQPRGLYNEQFF. DNA for the CDR3: TGCGCCAGCAGCCCTACGGGACTCCAGCCGAGGGGTCTTTACAATGAGCAGTTCTTC.

This clonotype was observed a few times. The rearrangement joins TRBV6-1 to TRBJ1-2; D may be TRBD1 (5 bases). The germline V and J ends were trimmed by 2 bases and 3 bases, with 13 bases remaining between them. The CDR3 sequence is 15 residues long. The germline V gene has CDR1 MNHNS and CDR2 SASEGT. The CDR3 sequence is CASSERGREYYGYTF. The CDR3 DNA is TGTGCCAGCAGTGAAAGAGGCAGGGAGTACTATGGCTACACCTTC.

This clonotype was found once. Here the CDR3 reads CASSSSSGDWGGELFF. DNA of the CDR3: TGTGCCAGCAGTTCCTCCTCGGGGGATTGGGGCGGGGAGCTGTTTTTT. The chain recombines TRBV28 with TRBJ2-2; TRBD2 is a possible D gene (6 bases). Germline-derived CDR1 and CDR2 are MDHEN and SYDVKM. Trimming took off 4 bases at V and 7 bases at J, with 19 bases between the two ends. This CDR3 spans 16 amino acids.

The chain employs TRBV12-3 or TRBV12-4 and TRBJ1-4, with D perhaps TRBD1 (6 bases). Trimming pared 4 bases from V and 7 bases from J, leaving 19 bases between. The CDR3 extends over 16 amino acids. The CDR3 is CASSSHRERFGEKLFF. The CDR3 nucleotides read TGTGCCAGCAGTTCCCACAGGGAAAGGTTTGGTGAAAAACTGTTTTTT.

This clonotype appeared a single time. In DNA, the CDR3 is TGTGCCAGCAGTTTAGCCGCCCGACTAGCGGGAGAAGAGCAGTTCTTC. Its translation: CASSLAARLAGEEQFF. The rearrangement links TRBV27 to TRBJ2-1; 12 nucleotides align to TRBD2. The CDR3 loop spans 16 amino acids. Germline values: CDR1 MNHEY, CDR2 SMNVEV (reference sequence). The V and J ends lost 2 bases and 10 bases, in that order; junction bases with no gene match: 9.

V and J are TRBV12-3 or TRBV12-4 and TRBJ1-1; 8 positions match TRBD1. The ends lost 2 bases at V and 4 bases at J; junction bases unmatched: 9. The CDR3 has 16 amino acids. The CDR3 DNA reads TGTGCCAGCAGTTTATGGGACAGGCCGGTAGGCACTGAAGCTTTCTTT. Its protein is CASSLWDRPVGTEAFF.

This clonotype has just a few counts. This rearrangement joins TRBV4-2 to TRBJ1-6; 8 nucleotides align to TRBD1. There are 16 residues in the CDR3. Trimming cost V 0 bases and J 8 bases; bases outside gene matches: 6. In germline, CDR1 is LGHNA, CDR2 YNFKEQ. The chain's CDR3 is CASSQDNGQGHSPLHF. The CDR3, as DNA: TGTGCCAGCAGCCAAGATAATGGACAGGGTCATTCACCCCTCCACTTT.

The rearrangement joins TRBV13 to TRBJ1-2, with D tentatively TRBD1 (5 bases). V was shortened by 5 bases and J by 3 bases, with 22 bases between the two germline ends. This CDR3 is 17 amino acids long. Germline assignment: CDR1 PRHDT and CDR2 FYEKMQ (reference sequence). CDR3 residues: CASSKRNRKGMDYGYTF. The CDR3, as DNA: TGTGCCAGCAGCAAAAGAAACAGGAAGGGGATGGACTATGGCTACACCTTC.

This chain joins TRBV28 and TRBJ1-5; D might be TRBD1 (5 bases). The length of the CDR3 is 20 residues. Per the germline V gene, CDR1 is MDHEN and CDR2 is SYDVKM. V was pared by 1 base and J by 0 bases, with 22 bases between. Written as DNA, the CDR3 is TGTGCCAGCAGTTTATATTCCCAGGGACCCTATCCATATAGCAATCAGCCCCAGCATTTT. Translated: CASSLYSQGPYPYSNQPQHF.

This clonotype showed up just once. The chain joins TRBV11-1 to TRBJ2-1; 13 bases align to TRBD2. J lost 0 bases, V lost 6 bases, and 8 bases had no gene match. This CDR3 spans 18 amino acids. Germline values: CDR1 SGHAT, CDR2 FQDESV (reference sequence). The CDR3 DNA sequence: TGTGCCAGCAGTTTCCGGACTAGCGGGAGAGGCTCCTACAATGAGCAGTTCTTC. Amino acid sequence: CASSFRTSGRGSYNEQFF.

This chain uses TRBV6-4 with TRBJ2-2, with TRBD2 identical over 14 bases. Germline lookup yields CDR1 MRHNA and CDR2 SNTAGT. The CDR3 is 22 residues long. With 5 bases clipped from V and 4 bases from J, the junction kept 21 bases outside the gene matches. The CDR3 region has the DNA TGTGCCAGCAGTCCCATAATAGTCTCCGGGACTAGCGGGAGCAGGAGCACCGGGGAGCTGTTTTTT. Protein product: CASSPIIVSGTSGSRSTGELFF.

The CDR3 DNA follows: TGTGCCAGCAGTTATGGCCACCACTCTGGAAACACCATATATTTT. It translates to CASSYGHHSGNTIYF. V is TRBV6-5 and J is TRBJ1-3; no firm D call. CDR1 MNHEY and CDR2 SVGAGI come from the germline V gene. V dropped 3 bases and J dropped 0 bases, with 9 bases sitting between them. This CDR3 has 15 amino acids.

This clonotype has a handful of counts. V and J are TRBV12-3 or TRBV12-4 and TRBJ1-5; possibly TRBD1 for D (6 bases). The length of the CDR3 is 12 residues. V was clipped by 5 bases and J by 6 bases, with 8 bases between them. The CDR3 sequence: CASSPGVQPQHF. The CDR3 coding sequence is TGTGCCAGCAGTCCAGGGGTTCAGCCCCAGCATTTT.

The rearrangement links TRBV7-6 to TRBJ2-7, with 9 bases fitting TRBD2. Germline V lookup: CDR1 SGHVS, CDR2 FNYEAQ. This CDR3 is 15 amino acids long. The ends lost 4 bases at V and 1 base at J; junction bases unmatched: 5. CDR3: CASSSGTSISYEQYF. Written as DNA, the CDR3 is TGTGCCAGCAGCTCCGGGACTAGCATTTCCTACGAGCAGTACTTC.

This clonotype was picked up a small number of times. The chain combines TRBV12-3 or TRBV12-4 with TRBJ1-2, with TRBD1 as a possible D gene (5 bases). The CDR3 consists of 15 residues. V was shortened by 3 bases and J by 1 base, with 12 bases between the two germline ends. CDR3 in amino acids: CASSFGGGDNYGYTF. CDR3 bases: TGTGCCAGCAGTTTTGGGGGTGGCGATAACTATGGCTACACCTTC.

This clonotype was counted once. This sequence joins TRBV4-3 and TRBJ2-1, with TRBD1 matching over 9 bases. Germline V gene sequence: CDR1 LGHNA, CDR2 YSLEER. The trim removed 0 bases at V and 4 bases at J, leaving 7 bases unmatched. The CDR3 totals 17 residues. The CDR3 nucleotides read TGCGCCAGCAGCCAAGATCTCAGGACAGGGGTATACAATGAGCAGTTCTTC. Its translation: CASSQDLRTGVYNEQFF.

The genes are TRBV4-3 and TRBJ2-3; D remains ambiguous. Germline CDR1 LGHNA, CDR2 YSLEER. The CDR3 runs 15 residues. V lost 1 base, J lost 2 bases, and 10 bases lay in between. CDR3 sequence reads: CASSQGMGYTDTQYF. DNA of the CDR3: TGCGCCAGCAGCCAAGGGATGGGATACACAGATACGCAGTATTTT.

The chain recombines TRBV7-9 with TRBJ2-3, with 13 bases identical to TRBD2. Unmatched junction bases numbered 3, after V lost 6 bases and J lost 0 bases. The germline V gene encodes CDR1 SEHNR and CDR2 FQNEAQ (reference sequence). This CDR3 comprises 16 residues. In nucleotides, the CDR3 is TGTGCCAGCAGAGAGGGACTAGCGGGGAGCACAGATACGCAGTATTTT. Translation gives CASREGLAGSTDTQYF.

The chain is built from TRBV20-1 and TRBJ2-1; 8 nucleotides match TRBD2. Germline V lookup: CDR1 DFQATT, CDR2 SNEGSKA (reference sequence). This CDR3 has 15 residues. Trimming took 0 bases from V and 3 from J; bases not matched to a gene: 4. The DNA of the CDR3 is TGCAGTGCTAGAGAAACGGGAGGGAGCTACAATGAGCAGTTCTTC. Its translation is CSARETGGSYNEQFF.

This clonotype was seen only a few times. The chain is built from TRBV4-1 and TRBJ1-6; D is uncertain. V lost 4 bases and J 9 bases, leaving 19 bases between the germline ends. This CDR3 is 16 amino acids long. The germline V gene encodes CDR1 MGHRA and CDR2 YSYEKL. The CDR3 sequence is CASSLQDEGLRSPLHF. The CDR3 region has the DNA TGCGCCAGCAGCCTCCAAGACGAGGGCCTTCGTTCACCCCTCCACTTT.

The chain is built from TRBV28 and TRBJ2-1; 7 bases align to TRBD2. Germline V lookup: CDR1 MDHEN, CDR2 SYDVKM. CDR3 size: 17 residues. Trimming at V came to 5 bases and at J to 5 bases, leaving 15 bases not matched to a gene. CDR3 sequence (DNA): TGTGCCAGCAGTCTGGGGGTTTTCTGGGGACTACACAATGAGCAGTTCTTC. Residues: CASSLGVFWGLHNEQFF. Supplemented by reference TRBV28 and TRBJ2-1, the full variable domain reads DVKVTQSSRYLVKRTGEKVFLECVQDMDHENMFWYRQDPGLGLRLIYFSYDVKMKEKGDIPEGYSVSREKKERFSLILESASTNQTSMYLCASSLGVFWGLHNEQFFGPGTRLTVL.

This chain connects TRBV24-1 to TRBJ1-1; unclear D gene. There are 17 residues in the CDR3. Per germline, CDR1 KGHDR and CDR2 SFDVKD. Trimming took 0 bases from V and 0 from J, leaving 13 bases between them. This CDR3 reads CATSDLGHLRLNTEAFF. The DNA of the CDR3 is TGTGCCACCAGTGATTTGGGGCACTTACGGTTGAACACTGAAGCTTTCTTT.

This clonotype was observed a few times. V gene TRBV24-1 combines with J gene TRBJ2-2; 7 bases are a match to TRBD1. Germline V gene sequence: CDR1 KGHDR, CDR2 SFDVKD. V was clipped by 4 bases and J by 7 bases; unmatched bases: 14. This CDR3 is 17 amino acids long. The CDR3 DNA sequence: TGTGCCACCAGTGAATCTGGGACAGTAAAGAGTGACGGGGAGCTGTTTTTT. Encoded protein: CATSESGTVKSDGELFF.

This clonotype turned up a few times. The chain links TRBV4-1 to TRBJ1-6; maybe TRBD1 (5 bases). Trimming took off 6 bases at V and 7 bases at J, with 19 bases between the two ends. The CDR3 consists of 16 residues. Germline V gene data show CDR1 as MGHRA and CDR2 as YSYEKL. For the CDR3, the DNA is TGCGCCAGCAGGGCATGGGGCTTCGGTGGAAATTCACCCCTCCACTTT. Translated, it gives CASRAWGFGGNSPLHF.